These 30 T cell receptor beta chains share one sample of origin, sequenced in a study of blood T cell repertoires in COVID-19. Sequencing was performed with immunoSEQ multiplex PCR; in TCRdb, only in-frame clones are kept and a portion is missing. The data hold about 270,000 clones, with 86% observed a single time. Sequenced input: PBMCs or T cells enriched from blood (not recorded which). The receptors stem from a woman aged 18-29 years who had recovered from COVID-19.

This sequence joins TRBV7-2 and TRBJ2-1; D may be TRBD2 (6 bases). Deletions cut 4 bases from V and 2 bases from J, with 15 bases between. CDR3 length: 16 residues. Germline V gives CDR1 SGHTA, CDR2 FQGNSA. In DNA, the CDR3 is TGTGCCAGCAGCTCAAACTTAGCGGAGACCTACAATGAGCAGTTCTTC. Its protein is CASSSNLAETYNEQFF.

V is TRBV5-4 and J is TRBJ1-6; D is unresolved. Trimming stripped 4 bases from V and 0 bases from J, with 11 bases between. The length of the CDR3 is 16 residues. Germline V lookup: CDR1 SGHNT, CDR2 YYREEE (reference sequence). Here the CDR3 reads CASSLDPSSYNSPLHF. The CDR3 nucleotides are TGTGCCAGCAGCCTGGACCCTAGCTCCTATAATTCACCCCTCCACTTT. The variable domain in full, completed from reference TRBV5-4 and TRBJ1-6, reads ETGVTQSPTHLIKTRGQQVTLRCSSQSGHNTVSWYQQALGQGPQFIFQYYREEENGRGNFPPRFSGLQFPNYSSELNVNALELDDSALYLCASSLDPSSYNSPLHFGNGTRLTVT.

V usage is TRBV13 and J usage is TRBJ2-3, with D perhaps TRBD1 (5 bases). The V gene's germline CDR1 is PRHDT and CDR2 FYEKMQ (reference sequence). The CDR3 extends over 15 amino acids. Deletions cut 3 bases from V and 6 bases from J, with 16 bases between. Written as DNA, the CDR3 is TGTGCCAGCAGCTTCGAAGGGGAAGGAGAGGATACGCAGTATTTT. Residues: CASSFEGEGEDTQYF.

DNA of the CDR3: TGCGCCAGCAGCTTGCAACCGGGACAGCCAACGAACACCGGGGAGCTGTTTTTT. Amino acids: CASSLQPGQPTNTGELFF. The rearrangement uses TRBV5-1 and TRBJ2-2; 7 nucleotides line up with TRBD1. This CDR3 spans 18 amino acids. Germline assignment: CDR1 SGHRS and CDR2 YFSETQ. V dropped 1 base and J dropped 0; count of bases not matched to a gene: 9.

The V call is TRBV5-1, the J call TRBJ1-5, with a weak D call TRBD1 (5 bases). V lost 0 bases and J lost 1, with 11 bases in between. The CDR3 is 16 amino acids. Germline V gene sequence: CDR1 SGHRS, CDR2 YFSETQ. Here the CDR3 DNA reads TGCGCCAGCAGCTTGGGTGGGTCAGGGAGCAATCAGCCCCAGCATTTT. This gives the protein CASSLGGSGSNQPQHF.

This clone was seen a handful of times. The CDR3 DNA sequence: TGTGCCAGCAGCCGTTCGACAGGGAATAATGAAAAACTGTTTTTT. Translated: CASSRSTGNNEKLFF. This rearrangement joins TRBV5-4 to TRBJ1-4; 7 nucleotides match TRBD1. The CDR3 is 15 amino acids. Germline CDR1 SGHNT, CDR2 YYREEE (reference sequence). Losses at the gene ends were 4 bases for V and 4 bases for J; bases not matched to a gene: 7.

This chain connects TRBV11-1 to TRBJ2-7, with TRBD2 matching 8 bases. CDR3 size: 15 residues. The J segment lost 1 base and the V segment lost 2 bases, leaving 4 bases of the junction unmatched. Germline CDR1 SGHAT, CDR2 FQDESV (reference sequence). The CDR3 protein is CASSLPSGRSYEQYF. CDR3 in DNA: TGTGCCAGCAGCTTACCCAGCGGGAGATCCTACGAGCAGTACTTC.

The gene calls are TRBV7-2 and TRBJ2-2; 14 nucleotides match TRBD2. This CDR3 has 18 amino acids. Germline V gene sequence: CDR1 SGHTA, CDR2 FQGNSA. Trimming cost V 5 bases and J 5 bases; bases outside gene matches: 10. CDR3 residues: CASSPGLAGGWLTGELFF. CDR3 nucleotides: TGTGCCAGCAGCCCCGGACTAGCGGGAGGTTGGTTGACCGGGGAGCTGTTTTTT.

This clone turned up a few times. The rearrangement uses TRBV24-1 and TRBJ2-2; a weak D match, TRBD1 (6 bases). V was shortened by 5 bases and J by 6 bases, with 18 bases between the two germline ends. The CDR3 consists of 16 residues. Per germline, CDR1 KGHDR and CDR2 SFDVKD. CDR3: CATSAPIGGFPGELFF. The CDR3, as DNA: TGTGCCACCAGTGCCCCTATAGGGGGATTCCCCGGGGAGCTGTTTTTT.

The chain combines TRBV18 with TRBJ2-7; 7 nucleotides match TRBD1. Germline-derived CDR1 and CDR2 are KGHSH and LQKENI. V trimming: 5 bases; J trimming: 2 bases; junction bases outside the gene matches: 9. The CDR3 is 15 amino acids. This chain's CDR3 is CASSSRQGVTYEQYF. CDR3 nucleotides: TGTGCCAGCTCATCACGCCAGGGGGTAACCTACGAGCAGTACTTC.

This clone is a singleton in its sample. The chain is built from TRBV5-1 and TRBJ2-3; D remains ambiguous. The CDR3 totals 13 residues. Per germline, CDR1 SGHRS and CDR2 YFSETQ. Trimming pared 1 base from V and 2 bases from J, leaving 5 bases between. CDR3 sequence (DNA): TGCGCCAGCAGCTTGCAGTACACAGATACGCAGTATTTT. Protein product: CASSLQYTDTQYF. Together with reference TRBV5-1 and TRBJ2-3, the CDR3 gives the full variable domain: KAGVTQTPRYLIKTRGQQVTLSCSPISGHRSVSWYQQTPGQGLQFLFEYFSETQRNKGNFPGRFSGRQFSNSRSEMNVSTLELGDSALYLCASSLQYTDTQYFGPGTRLTVL.

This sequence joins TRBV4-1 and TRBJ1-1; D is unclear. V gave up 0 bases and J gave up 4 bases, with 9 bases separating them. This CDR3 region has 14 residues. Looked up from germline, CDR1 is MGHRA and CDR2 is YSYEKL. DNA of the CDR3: TGCGCCAGCAGCCAAGACTCCGGGAGCACTGAAGCTTTCTTT. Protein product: CASSQDSGSTEAFF.

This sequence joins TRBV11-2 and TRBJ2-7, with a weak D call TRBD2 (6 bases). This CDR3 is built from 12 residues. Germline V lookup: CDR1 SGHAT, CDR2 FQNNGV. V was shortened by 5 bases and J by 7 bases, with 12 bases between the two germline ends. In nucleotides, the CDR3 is TGTGCCAGCAGCCTGGGTGGGAGGGAGCAGTACTTC. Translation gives CASSLGGREQYF.

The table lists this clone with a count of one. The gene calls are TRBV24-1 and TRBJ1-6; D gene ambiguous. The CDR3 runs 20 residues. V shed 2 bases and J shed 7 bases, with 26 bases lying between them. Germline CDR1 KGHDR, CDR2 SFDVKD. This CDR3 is CATSDSDLPGVEELNSPLHF. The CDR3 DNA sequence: TGTGCCACCAGTGATTCGGACTTACCGGGAGTAGAGGAGTTGAATTCACCCCTCCACTTT.

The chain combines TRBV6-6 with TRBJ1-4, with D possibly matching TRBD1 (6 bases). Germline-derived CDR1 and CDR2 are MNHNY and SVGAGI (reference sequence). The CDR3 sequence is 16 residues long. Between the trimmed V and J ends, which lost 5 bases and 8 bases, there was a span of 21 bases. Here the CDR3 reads CASSLRIPGEGEKLFF. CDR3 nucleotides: TGTGCCAGCAGTCTCCGGATTCCAGGGGAAGGGGAAAAACTGTTTTTT.

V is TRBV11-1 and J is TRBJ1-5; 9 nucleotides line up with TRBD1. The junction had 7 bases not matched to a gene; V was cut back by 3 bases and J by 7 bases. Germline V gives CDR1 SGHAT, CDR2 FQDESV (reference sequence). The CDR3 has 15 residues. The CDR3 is CASSFRQGVRQPQHF. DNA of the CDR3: TGTGCCAGCAGCTTCAGACAGGGGGTACGACAGCCCCAGCATTTT. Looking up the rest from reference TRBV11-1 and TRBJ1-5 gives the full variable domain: EAEVAQSPRYKITEKSQAVAFWCDPISGHATLYWYRQILGQGPELLVQFQDESVVDDSQLPKDRFSAERLKGVDSTLKIQPAELGDSAMYLCASSFRQGVRQPQHFGDGTRLSIL.

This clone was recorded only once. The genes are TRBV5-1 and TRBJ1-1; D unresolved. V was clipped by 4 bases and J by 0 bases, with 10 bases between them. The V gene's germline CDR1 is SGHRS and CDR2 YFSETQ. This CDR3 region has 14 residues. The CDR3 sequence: CASSIPDLNTEAFF. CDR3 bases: TGCGCCAGCAGCATCCCGGACTTGAACACTGAAGCTTTCTTT.

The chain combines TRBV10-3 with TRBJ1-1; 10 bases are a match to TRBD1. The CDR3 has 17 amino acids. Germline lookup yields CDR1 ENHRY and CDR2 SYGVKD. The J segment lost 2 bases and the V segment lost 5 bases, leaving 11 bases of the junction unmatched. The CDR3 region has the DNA TGTGCCATCAGTCTGACAGGGGGCGGTGGTGGCAACACTGAAGCTTTCTTT. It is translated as CAISLTGGGGGNTEAFF.

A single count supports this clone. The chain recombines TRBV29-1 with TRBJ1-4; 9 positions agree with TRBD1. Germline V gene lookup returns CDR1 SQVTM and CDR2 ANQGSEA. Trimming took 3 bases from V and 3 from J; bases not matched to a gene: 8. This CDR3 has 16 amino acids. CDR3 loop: CSVDLTGGGANEKLFF. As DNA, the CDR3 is TGCAGCGTTGACCTGACAGGGGGGGGTGCTAATGAAAAACTGTTTTTT.

In DNA, the CDR3 is TGTGCCAGCAGTTATTCGGACAGGACAAATCAGCCCCAGCATTTT. This encodes CASSYSDRTNQPQHF. This rearrangement joins TRBV28 to TRBJ1-5; 7 bases map to TRBD1. Germline CDR1 is MDHEN and CDR2 is SYDVKM. V shed 4 bases and J 4 bases; nucleotides not matched to a gene: 7. This CDR3 contains 15 residues.

The CDR3: CASTWKLAASTDTQYF. Written as DNA, the CDR3 is TGTGCCAGCACCTGGAAACTAGCGGCTAGCACAGATACGCAGTATTTT. The chain recombines TRBV6-6 with TRBJ2-3, with 8 bases fitting TRBD2. V gave up 7 bases and J gave up 0 bases; unmatched junction bases: 9. The length of the CDR3 is 16 residues. Germline V CDR1 and CDR2: MNHNY, SVGAGI (reference sequence).

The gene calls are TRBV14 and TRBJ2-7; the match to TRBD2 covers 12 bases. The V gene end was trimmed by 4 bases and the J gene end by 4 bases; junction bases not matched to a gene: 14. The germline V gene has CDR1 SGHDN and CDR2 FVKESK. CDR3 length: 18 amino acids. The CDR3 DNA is TGTGCCAGCAGCCGAAGACTAGCGGGAGACCCCTTGGGTTACGAGCAGTACTTC. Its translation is CASSRRLAGDPLGYEQYF. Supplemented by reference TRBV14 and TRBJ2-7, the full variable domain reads EAGVTQFPSHSVIEKGQTVTLRCDPISGHDNLYWYRRVMGKEIKFLLHFVKESKQDESGMPNNRFLAERTGGTYSTLKVQPAELEDSGVYFCASSRRLAGDPLGYEQYFGPGTRLTVT.

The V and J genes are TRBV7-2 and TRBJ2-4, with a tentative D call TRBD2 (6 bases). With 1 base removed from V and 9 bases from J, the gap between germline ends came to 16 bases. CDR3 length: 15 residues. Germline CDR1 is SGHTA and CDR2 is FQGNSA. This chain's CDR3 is CASSLDWRERGIQYF. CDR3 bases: TGTGCCAGCAGCTTAGATTGGCGGGAAAGAGGCATTCAGTACTTC.

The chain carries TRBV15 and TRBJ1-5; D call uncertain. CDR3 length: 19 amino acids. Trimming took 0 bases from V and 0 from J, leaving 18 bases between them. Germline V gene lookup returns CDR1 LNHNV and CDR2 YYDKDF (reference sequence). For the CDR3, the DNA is TGTGCCACCAGCAGAGACGGTCACAGAGGGAACAATAGCAATCAGCCCCAGCATTTT. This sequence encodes CATSRDGHRGNNSNQPQHF.

For the CDR3, the DNA is TGTGCCAGCACCCTTACAGGCCTCCTCGGGGAAAAACTGTTTTTT. As protein: CASTLTGLLGEKLFF. The chain employs TRBV7-2 and TRBJ1-4, with D perhaps TRBD1 (5 bases). This CDR3 spans 15 amino acids. The ends were cut back, 7 bases at V and 8 bases at J, with 20 bases in the middle. From germline, CDR1 is SGHTA and CDR2 FQGNSA.

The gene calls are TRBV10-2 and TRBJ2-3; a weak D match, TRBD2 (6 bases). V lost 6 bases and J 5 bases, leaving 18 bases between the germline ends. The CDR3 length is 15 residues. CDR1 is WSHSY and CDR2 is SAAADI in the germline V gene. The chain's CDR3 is CASRDLYGRIDTQYF. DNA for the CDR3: TGCGCCAGCAGGGACCTTTACGGGAGAATAGATACGCAGTATTTT.

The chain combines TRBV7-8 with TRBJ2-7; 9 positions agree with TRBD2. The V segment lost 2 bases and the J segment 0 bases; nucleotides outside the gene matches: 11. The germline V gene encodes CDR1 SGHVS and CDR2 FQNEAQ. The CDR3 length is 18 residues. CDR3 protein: CASSLRGASGAISYEQYF. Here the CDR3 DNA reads TGTGCCAGCAGCTTAAGAGGAGCTAGCGGGGCTATCTCCTACGAGCAGTACTTC.

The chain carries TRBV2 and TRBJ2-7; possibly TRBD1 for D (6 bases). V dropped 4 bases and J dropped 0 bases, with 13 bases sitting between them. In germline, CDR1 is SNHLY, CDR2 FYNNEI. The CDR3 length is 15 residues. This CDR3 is CASSAEQGYSYEQYF. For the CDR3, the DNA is TGTGCCAGCAGTGCGGAACAGGGTTACTCCTACGAGCAGTACTTC. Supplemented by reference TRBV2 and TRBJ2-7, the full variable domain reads EPEVTQTPSHQVTQMGQEVILRCVPISNHLYFYWYRQILGQKVEFLVSFYNNEISEKSEIFDDQFSVERPDGSNFTLKIRSTKLEDSAMYFCASSAEQGYSYEQYFGPGTRLTVT.

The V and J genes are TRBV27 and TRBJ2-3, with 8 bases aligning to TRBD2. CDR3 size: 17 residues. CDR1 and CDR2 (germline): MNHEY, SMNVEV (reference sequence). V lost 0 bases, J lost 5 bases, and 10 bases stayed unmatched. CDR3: CASSLSGGGLVRDTQYF. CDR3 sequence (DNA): TGTGCCAGCAGTTTATCTGGAGGGGGACTAGTTCGAGATACGCAGTATTTT.

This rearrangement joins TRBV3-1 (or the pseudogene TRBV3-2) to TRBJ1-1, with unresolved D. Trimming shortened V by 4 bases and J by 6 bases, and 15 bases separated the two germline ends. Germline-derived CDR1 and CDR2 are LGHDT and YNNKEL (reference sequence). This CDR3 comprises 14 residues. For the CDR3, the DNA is TGTGCCAGCAGCCTCTTGACAAGCTCTGCTGAAGCTTTCTTT. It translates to CASSLLTSSAEAFF.